Shown below are 11 T cell receptor beta chains from a single sample sequenced in a study of cytomegalovirus exposure and HLA in healthy donors. In the PCR, 60 Vbeta and 13 Jbeta primers were used. The data were produced by immunoSEQ multiplex PCR, yet TCRdb's version contains in-frame clones alone and is incomplete. The sample contains some 160,000 clones, approximately 80% of which appear only once. The source material was PBMCs. These receptors were collected from a woman in her forties or fifties in good health and CMV-seronegative.

This chain connects TRBV27 to TRBJ2-3, with 7 bases aligning to TRBD1. CDR1 and CDR2 from the germline V gene are MNHEY and SMNVEV (reference sequence). V lost 6 bases and J lost 2; bases outside the gene matches: 8. CDR3 length equals 15 residues. For the CDR3, the DNA is TGTGCCAGCAGCCCGAGACAGGGCAACACAGATACGCAGTATTTT. Its protein product is CASSPRQGNTDTQYF.

This clone has a handful of counts. The CDR3 here is CASSEQDSWETQYF. CDR3 nucleotides: TGTGCCAGCAGCGAACAAGACAGCTGGGAGACCCAGTACTTC. The chain has TRBV9 and TRBJ2-5; tentatively, D is TRBD1 (5 bases). V lost 3 bases, J lost 5 bases, and 14 bases lay in between. Germline CDR1 reads SGDLS; CDR2 reads YYNGEE. The CDR3 runs to 14 residues.

CDR3 sequence: CASSPQGAGTEAFF. CDR3 in DNA: TGTGCCAGCTCACCACAGGGGGCTGGCACTGAAGCTTTCTTT. This sequence joins TRBV18 and TRBJ1-1; 7 positions match TRBD1. The CDR3 sequence is 14 residues long. The germline V gene has CDR1 KGHSH and CDR2 LQKENI. With V trimmed by 1 base and J by 4 bases, 3 bases remained unmatched.

This rearrangement joins TRBV2 to TRBJ1-2, with a weak D call TRBD1 (6 bases). The V gene's germline CDR1 is SNHLY and CDR2 FYNNEI. Trimming took off 5 bases at V and 5 bases at J, with 9 bases between the two ends. The CDR3 loop spans 12 amino acids. This chain's CDR3 is CASSRDIYGYTF. The DNA for the CDR3 is TGTGCCAGCAGTCGGGACATTTATGGCTACACCTTC. The full variable domain, with the rest looked up from reference TRBV2 and TRBJ1-2, is EPEVTQTPSHQVTQMGQEVILRCVPISNHLYFYWYRQILGQKVEFLVSFYNNEISEKSEIFDDQFSVERPDGSNFTLKIRSTKLEDSAMYFCASSRDIYGYTFGSGTRLTVV.

This clone was detected only once. CDR3 amino acids: CARRSIEAFF. CDR3 DNA: TGTGCCAGGCGGAGCATTGAAGCTTTCTTT. The chain recombines TRBV28 with TRBJ1-1; D unclear. This CDR3 spans 10 amino acids. V lost 9 bases and J lost 7, with 9 bases in between. CDR1 is MDHEN and CDR2 is SYDVKM in the germline V gene. The whole variable domain, filled in from reference TRBV28 and TRBJ1-1, reads DVKVTQSSRYLVKRTGEKVFLECVQDMDHENMFWYRQDPGLGLRLIYFSYDVKMKEKGDIPEGYSVSREKKERFSLILESASTNQTSMYLCARRSIEAFFGQGTRLTVV.

The V gene is TRBV2, the J gene TRBJ2-7; 8 nucleotides line up with TRBD1. From germline, CDR1 is SNHLY and CDR2 FYNNEI. The CDR3 is 14 amino acids. The junction had 7 bases not matched to a gene; V was cut back by 4 bases and J by 5 bases. The CDR3 sequence: CASSVDRAGDEQYF. CDR3 nucleotide sequence: TGTGCCAGCAGTGTGGACAGGGCCGGCGACGAGCAGTACTTC.

Turning to this clone: Sequence at one end of the junction differs from germline and may be a read error. The chain joins TRBV7-9 to TRBJ1-5; D perhaps matches TRBD1 (5 bases). The CDR3 loop spans 16 amino acids. Germline loops: CDR1 SEHNR, CDR2 FQNEAQ (reference sequence). The CDR3 sequence: CSSSLASGGGNQPQHF. CDR3 nucleotides: TGTTCCAGCAGCTTAGCATCGGGGGGAGGCAATCAGCCCCAGCATTTT.

This clone appeared a few times. The chain carries TRBV5-1 and TRBJ2-1; 8 bases are shared with TRBD2. With 1 base clipped from V and 10 bases from J, the junction kept 13 bases outside the gene matches. CDR3 size: 16 residues. The germline CDR1 and CDR2 sequences are SGHRS and YFSETQ. The CDR3 loop is CASSLSPAGVSQEQFF. DNA of the CDR3: TGCGCCAGCAGCTTGTCGCCAGCGGGAGTGAGCCAGGAGCAGTTCTTC.

V gene TRBV9 combines with J gene TRBJ2-7, with a tentative D call TRBD2 (6 bases). V lost 2 bases to trimming and J lost 3 bases, with 18 bases between them. The CDR3 length is 16 residues. Germline V gene lookup returns CDR1 SGDLS and CDR2 YYNGEE. CDR3 bases: TGTGCCAGCAGCGTGGGGGGAGGCCTTTGGGACTACGAGCAGTACTTC. Protein: CASSVGGGLWDYEQYF.

The chain links TRBV29-1 to TRBJ1-5, with D possibly TRBD1 on 5 matching bases. Germline V gene lookup returns CDR1 SQVTM and CDR2 ANQGSEA. CDR3 length: 15 amino acids. Trimming removed 5 bases at V and 2 bases at J, with 16 bases between. Here the CDR3 DNA reads TGCAGCGTTCGTCAGGCAGGGTCGTGCAATCAGCCCCAGCATTTT. Amino acid sequence: CSVRQAGSCNQPQHF.

V and J are TRBV5-1 and TRBJ2-4; the match to TRBD1 covers 11 bases. The CDR3 runs to 13 residues. From germline, CDR1 is SGHRS and CDR2 YFSETQ. Losses at the gene ends were 7 bases for V and 6 bases for J; bases not matched to a gene: 3. CDR3 in DNA: TGCGCCAGCCACGGACAGGGGGCAAACATTCAGTACTTC. It codes for CASHGQGANIQYF.